The clone carrying this T cell receptor (beta chain) was observed at least ten times. What it recognizes is unknown. These data belong to a study of human T cells and chemical hapten exposure. Study as a whole: Mainly, slight library volume differences in the pool made TCR yields vary.

The time point is: healthy volunteer bleed at 2 weeks. The starting material, unfractionated whole blood, was used for total RNA extraction. Overall study results and limits: High-frequency TCRs, those above 1 in 1000, stayed the same after DPC sensitization.

V was clipped by 4 bases and J by 10 bases, with 13 bases between them. The CDR3 is 12 residues long. Each cDNA molecule in the library carried unique molecular identifiers. In the authors' methods: Counting gave a median of around 96,000 TCRs per sample, with values ranging from about 20,000 to 750,000. TCRdb redid the calling of the RACE reads with MiXCR, one entry per CDR3 protein. None of the V and J calls come from the authors' own analysis; TCRdb made them. The sample consists of tens of thousands of distinct CDR3 sequences, about 4.5% of them appearing once. This TCR came from a female donor in good health. Some clones in this sample may be carry-over from other donors' samples. Sequencing was done on a sample of whole blood. The V gene is TRBV12-3 or TRBV12-4, the J gene TRBJ1-1, with D perhaps matching TRBD1 (5 bases). The CDR3 DNA follows: TGTGCCAGCAGTTCCTGGCCAGGGAGAGCTTTCTTT. It specifies CASSSWPGRAFF.